Reported below is one T cell receptor (beta chain). This sample is part of a study of blood T cell repertoires in COVID-19. The repertoire was sequenced with immunoSEQ multiplex PCR; TCRdb's copy has only in-frame clones and lacks some. The data show 120,000 to 150,000 clones, with roughly 84% seen just once and less than 7% held by the top ten. CDR3 size: 16 residues. Germline V gene sequence: CDR1 SGHDT, CDR2 YYEEEE. V was pared by 4 bases and J by 0 bases, with 8 bases of the junction left unmatched. This clonotype was sampled from a man aged 35 to 55 with acute COVID-19. The source material was PBMCs or T cells enriched from blood (not recorded which). The chain carries TRBV5-6 and TRBJ2-7; 9 nucleotides agree with TRBD1. The CDR3 sequence: CASSPLQGAYSYEQYF. The CDR3 coding sequence is TGTGCCAGCAGCCCGCTACAGGGGGCCTACTCCTACGAGCAGTACTTC.